This entry concerns a single TCR beta chain. The data derive from a study of blood T cell repertoires in COVID-19. Looking at the study overall: COVID-19 samples from acute and convalescent phases originated in the United States, Italy and Spain. PBMCs, B-cell-depleted T cells, or T cells were the source of the cDNA or gDNA that made up the material.

The authors' processing: Estimation of nucleated cell counts relied on the amplification of reference gene primers. Clones were sequenced by immunoSEQ multiplex PCR, and TCRdb holds only the in-frame ones, with some missing. V, J and clone size reflect that table, while D and trimming were determined from the DNA. Altogether 20,000 to 25,000 clones are present, roughly nine tenths being singletons, with the ten largest covering roughly 27%. Unmatched junction bases numbered 5, after V lost 1 base and J lost 5 bases. The CDR3 length is 14 residues. Germline-derived CDR1 and CDR2 are SEHNR and FQNEAQ (reference sequence).

The TCR comes from a human donor with active COVID-19. The donor label of this sample is uncertain. Sequenced input: peripheral blood. This chain uses TRBV7-9 with TRBJ2-7; 7 nucleotides line up with TRBD2. CDR3 residues: CASSLVGGVDEQYF. CDR3 bases: TGTGCCAGCAGCTTAGTTGGGGGGGTGGACGAGCAGTACTTC.